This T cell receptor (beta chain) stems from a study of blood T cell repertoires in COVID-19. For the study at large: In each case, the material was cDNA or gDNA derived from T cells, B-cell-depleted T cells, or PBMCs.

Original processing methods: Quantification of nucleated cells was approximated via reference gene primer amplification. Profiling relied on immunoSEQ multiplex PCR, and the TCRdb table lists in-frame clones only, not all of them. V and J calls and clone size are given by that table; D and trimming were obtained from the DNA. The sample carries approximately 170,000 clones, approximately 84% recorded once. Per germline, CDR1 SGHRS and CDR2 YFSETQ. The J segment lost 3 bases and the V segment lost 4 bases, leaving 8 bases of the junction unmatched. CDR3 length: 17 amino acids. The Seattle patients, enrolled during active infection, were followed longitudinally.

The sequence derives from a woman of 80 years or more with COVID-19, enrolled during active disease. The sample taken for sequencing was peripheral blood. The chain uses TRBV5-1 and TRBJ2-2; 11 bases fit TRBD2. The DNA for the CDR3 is TGCGCCAGCAGCGACCCCCTAGCGGGAGGTTACACCGGGGAGCTGTTTTTT. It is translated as CASSDPLAGGYTGELFF.